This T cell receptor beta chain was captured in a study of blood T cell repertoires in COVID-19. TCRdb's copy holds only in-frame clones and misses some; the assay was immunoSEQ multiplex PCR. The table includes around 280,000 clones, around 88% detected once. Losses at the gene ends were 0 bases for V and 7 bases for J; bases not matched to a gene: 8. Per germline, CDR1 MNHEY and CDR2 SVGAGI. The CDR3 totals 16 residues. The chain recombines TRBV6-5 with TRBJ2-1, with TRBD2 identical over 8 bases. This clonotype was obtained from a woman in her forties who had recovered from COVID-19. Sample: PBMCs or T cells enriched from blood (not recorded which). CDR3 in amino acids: CASSYSGTSGPNEQFF. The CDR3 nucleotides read TGTGCCAGCAGTTACTCCGGGACTAGTGGTCCGAATGAGCAGTTCTTC.